This entry lists 20 T cell receptor beta chains sequenced from one sample in a study of shared clonotypes between healthy human individuals. The assay was immunoSEQ multiplex PCR, and TCRdb's table has in-frame clones only and misses some. The repertoire holds 150,000 to 200,000 clones, with approximately 61% as singletons. The sample taken for sequencing was memory CD4+ T cells sorted from blood. Subset reported: CD45RA-negative fraction. The receptors here all came from a man in his thirties or forties in good health.

The chain carries TRBV6-1 and TRBJ2-5, with 8 bases lining up with TRBD2. CDR3 length equals 12 residues. Germline V gene sequence: CDR1 MNHNS, CDR2 SASEGT. The V gene end was trimmed by 8 bases and the J gene end by 6 bases; junction bases not matched to a gene: 5. CDR3 coding DNA: TGTGCCAGCGCGGGAGGAGGAAAGACCCAGTACTTC. Translating gives CASAGGGKTQYF.

V and J are TRBV7-8 and TRBJ2-1; D is possibly TRBD1 (5 bases). Per the germline V gene, CDR1 is SGHVS and CDR2 is FQNEAQ. The CDR3 consists of 16 residues. Trimming shortened V by 10 bases and J by 3 bases, and 22 bases separated the two germline ends. CDR3 in amino acids: CATVVGRVVSYNEQFF. In nucleotides, the CDR3 is TGTGCCACCGTAGTGGGCAGGGTAGTGAGCTACAATGAGCAGTTCTTC. Variable domain in full (rest from reference TRBV7-8 and TRBJ2-1): GAGVSQSPRYKVAKRGQDVALRCDPISGHVSLFWYQQALGQGPEFLTYFQNEAQLDKSGLPSDRFFAERPEGSVSTLKIQRTQQEDSAVYLCATVVGRVVSYNEQFFGPGTRLTVL.

The chain carries TRBV10-2 and TRBJ2-3; 7 nucleotides agree with TRBD2. The germline CDR1 and CDR2 sequences are WSHSY and SAAADI. This CDR3 is built from 19 residues. V trimming: 2 bases; J trimming: 0 bases; junction bases outside the gene matches: 14. The CDR3 loop reads CASSERGERARFSTDTQYF. The CDR3 nucleotides read TGCGCCAGCAGTGAGCGGGGGGAGAGAGCCCGTTTTAGCACAGATACGCAGTATTTT.

The chain uses TRBV5-1 and TRBJ2-2, with D tentatively TRBD2 (6 bases). The CDR3 is 16 amino acids. Trimming removed 2 bases from V and 3 bases from J, with 14 bases in between. The germline gives CDR1 SGHRS, CDR2 YFSETQ. The CDR3 DNA reads TGCGCCAGCAGCTTACCCAGCGGGTCTGACACCGGGGAGCTGTTTTTT. This gives the protein CASSLPSGSDTGELFF.

The rearrangement links TRBV6-1 to TRBJ2-7; either TRBD1 or TRBD2 may fit D (5 bases each). This CDR3 contains 14 residues. Germline CDR1 is MNHNS and CDR2 is SASEGT. V gave up 7 bases and J gave up 2 bases, with 15 bases separating them. CDR3 sequence: CASNVHGAAYEQYF. In DNA, the CDR3 is TGTGCCAGCAACGTTCACGGGGCGGCCTACGAGCAGTACTTC.

The chain joins TRBV9 to TRBJ2-5, with 14 nucleotides matching TRBD2. Germline loops: CDR1 SGDLS, CDR2 YYNGEE. With V trimmed by 5 bases and J by 4 bases, 7 bases remained unmatched. The CDR3 totals 16 residues. The CDR3 region is CASSGTSGSFGETQYF. The CDR3 DNA sequence: TGTGCCAGCAGTGGGACTAGCGGGAGTTTCGGAGAGACCCAGTACTTC.

The chain links TRBV7-2 to TRBJ2-5; D is unresolved. The CDR3 has 13 amino acids. Germline-derived CDR1 and CDR2 are SGHTA and FQGNSA. Trimming cost V 6 bases and J 4 bases, with 12 bases left between them. The CDR3 spells CASSPALRETQYF. As DNA, the CDR3 is TGTGCCAGCAGTCCGGCGCTACGAGAGACCCAGTACTTC.

As concerns this clone: A read error may account for a junction end that differs from germline. This sequence joins TRBV7-8 and TRBJ1-2; 10 nucleotides align to TRBD1. CDR1 is SGHVS and CDR2 is FQNEAQ in the germline V gene. This CDR3 spans 15 amino acids. Here the CDR3 reads CASSPRQGAGYGHTF. The CDR3 nucleotides are TGTGCCAGCAGCCCCCGACAGGGGGCGGGCTATGGCCACACCTTC.

The chain uses TRBV5-5 and TRBJ2-7, with no clear D. The V gene lost 4 bases and the J gene lost 3 bases, with 11 bases spanning the gap. The CDR3 spans 13 residues. CDR1 and CDR2 (germline): SGHKS, YYEKEE (reference sequence). The CDR3 here is CASSRNIFYEQYF. CDR3 bases: TGTGCCAGCAGCCGAAACATTTTCTACGAGCAGTACTTC.

The J gene is TRBJ2-1, the V gene TRBV11-3; D is unresolved. Trimming left V 9 bases short and J 2 bases short, with 14 bases between. The germline gives CDR1 SGHNT, CDR2 YENEEA. CDR3 length equals 14 residues. The CDR3 nucleotides read TGTGCCAGTTTCTTCCGGGCCGCCTACAATGAGCAGTTCTTC. Protein product: CASFFRAAYNEQFF.

This rearrangement joins TRBV7-8 to TRBJ2-7; the D gene is possibly TRBD2 (5 bases). Trimming stripped 5 bases from V and 0 bases from J, with 17 bases between. Germline assignment: CDR1 SGHVS and CDR2 FQNEAQ. CDR3 length: 16 residues. This CDR3 reads CASSAKVASSSYEQYF. CDR3 DNA sequence: TGTGCCAGCAGCGCCAAGGTAGCGTCAAGCTCCTACGAGCAGTACTTC.

In its sample, this clone was seen a few times. The CDR3: CASSVTSDQETQYF. CDR3 nucleotides: TGTGCCAGCAGCGTGACTAGCGACCAAGAGACCCAGTACTTC. This sequence joins TRBV9 and TRBJ2-5, with TRBD2 matching 8 bases. Germline-derived CDR1 and CDR2 are SGDLS and YYNGEE. V lost 2 bases and J lost 0; bases outside the gene matches: 0. The CDR3 is 14 residues long.

The gene calls are TRBV5-6 and TRBJ1-2; D gene unclear. Deletions cut 1 base from V and 4 bases from J, with 20 bases between. Germline loops: CDR1 SGHDT, CDR2 YYEEEE. The CDR3 is made up of 17 amino acids. CDR3 coding DNA: TGTGCCAGCAGCTTGTTAGGCCGTGGCGGGATAGTCTATGGCTACACCTTC. Translation: CASSLLGRGGIVYGYTF.

This clone was observed a handful of times. The J gene is TRBJ2-3, the V gene TRBV5-1; 10 nucleotides align to TRBD2. Germline V gives CDR1 SGHRS, CDR2 YFSETQ. J lost 5 bases, V lost 0 bases, and 6 bases had no gene match. The CDR3 covers 16 residues. CDR3 coding DNA: TGCGCCAGCAGCTTGGCTAGGACTAGCGGATTAGATACGCAGTATTTT. This encodes CASSLARTSGLDTQYF.

The rearrangement links TRBV9 to TRBJ2-1; TRBD2 agrees at 7 bases. Trimming at V came to 2 bases and at J to 9 bases, leaving 5 bases not matched to a gene. Germline V gives CDR1 SGDLS, CDR2 YYNGEE. The CDR3 consists of 13 residues. This CDR3 is CASSVAGEGEQFF. The CDR3 DNA reads TGTGCCAGCAGCGTGGCGGGAGAGGGTGAGCAGTTCTTC.

There are a few counts of this clone. The chain couples TRBV28 to TRBJ2-5; 7 nucleotides line up with TRBD2. After removal of 8 bases from V and 5 bases from J, the junction contained 8 bases not matched to a gene. Germline CDR1 MDHEN, CDR2 SYDVKM. The CDR3 is made up of 13 amino acids. The CDR3 protein is CASGGTNMETQYF. The CDR3 nucleotides are TGTGCCAGCGGTGGGACTAATATGGAGACCCAGTACTTC.

The chain joins TRBV5-6 to TRBJ1-1; D ambiguous. Germline CDR1 reads SGHDT; CDR2 reads YYEEEE. The germline V and J ends were trimmed by 7 bases and 0 bases, with 10 bases remaining between them. The CDR3 has 13 residues. The CDR3 coding sequence is TGTGCCAGCCAGATTAACATGAACACTGAAGCTTTCTTT. Translating gives CASQINMNTEAFF.

This clone was recorded a few times. This chain links TRBV11-2 with TRBJ2-5; 7 positions agree with TRBD1. This CDR3 region has 13 residues. Trimming removed 5 bases from V and 1 base from J; junction bases left unmatched: 1. Germline CDR1 reads SGHAT; CDR2 reads FQNNGV. CDR3 protein: CASSRDSQETQYF. In DNA form, the CDR3 reads TGTGCCAGCAGCCGGGACAGCCAAGAGACCCAGTACTTC.

The chain carries TRBV2 and TRBJ2-5, with D possibly matching TRBD2 (6 bases). V gave up 5 bases and J gave up 4 bases, with 11 bases separating them. The CDR3 consists of 13 residues. Germline lookup yields CDR1 SNHLY and CDR2 FYNNEI. Here the CDR3 reads CASSFGGSETQYF. The CDR3 DNA is TGTGCCAGCAGTTTTGGAGGGTCAGAGACCCAGTACTTC.

The chain uses TRBV6-5 and TRBJ2-3; 9 bases agree with TRBD2. Trimming at V came to 5 bases and at J to 4 bases, leaving 7 bases not matched to a gene. This CDR3 contains 15 residues. Germline V gene data show CDR1 as MNHEY and CDR2 as SVGAGI. This CDR3 reads CASSNSGRGADTQYF. The CDR3 bases are TGTGCCAGCAGTAATAGCGGGAGAGGAGCAGATACGCAGTATTTT.